This is a list of T cell receptor beta chains from one sample in a study of blood T cell repertoires in COVID-19. Sequencing used immunoSEQ multiplex PCR; TCRdb keeps in-frame clones, though not all of them. The table has 130,000 to 150,000 clones, roughly 84% seen once. Sequencing used peripheral blood. The receptors were sampled from a human donor with acute or convalescent COVID-19. The donor label of this sample is uncertain. CDR3s include the opening cysteine and the closing phenylalanine or tryptophan. D genes are given only for firm matches. Clone size, where shown, is once, few, many, or a class for clones that have expanded.

j_gene: TRBJ1-5
abundance: NA
d_gene: NA
v_gene: TRBV6-5
CDR3aa: CASSNRVQQPQHF
CDR3nt: TGTGCCAGCAGCAACAGGGTTCAACAGCCCCAGCATTTT

j_gene: TRBJ1-1
abundance: NA
d_gene: NA
v_gene: TRBV5-4
CDR3aa: CASSFHQGIRTEAFF
CDR3nt: TGTGCCAGCAGCTTCCACCAGGGAATCAGGACTGAAGCTTTCTTT

j_gene: TRBJ2-1
abundance: NA
d_gene: TRBD1
v_gene: TRBV4-1
CDR3aa: CASSRAGTGWNNEQFF
CDR3nt: TGCGCCAGCAGCCGAGCTGGGACAGGGTGGAACAATGAGCAGTTCTTC

j_gene: TRBJ2-1
abundance: NA
d_gene: TRBD2
v_gene: TRBV24-1
CDR3aa: CATSEVPGLAIDEQFF
CDR3nt: TGTGCCACCAGTGAGGTACCGGGACTAGCGATCGATGAGCAGTTCTTC

j_gene: TRBJ2-1
abundance: NA
d_gene: TRBD2
v_gene: TRBV27
CDR3aa: CASSSGLAIGEQFF
CDR3nt: TGTGCCAGCAGTTCGGGACTAGCGATAGGGGAGCAGTTCTTC

j_gene: TRBJ2-1
abundance: NA
d_gene: NA
v_gene: TRBV5-6
CDR3aa: CASSPAEGEQFF
CDR3nt: TGTGCCAGCAGCCCCGCGGAGGGTGAGCAGTTCTTC

j_gene: TRBJ2-5
abundance: NA
d_gene: NA
v_gene: TRBV4-3
CDR3aa: CASSRTAVAKETQYF
CDR3nt: TGCGCCAGCAGCCGTACAGCGGTGGCTAAAGAGACCCAGTACTTC

j_gene: TRBJ2-1
abundance: NA
d_gene: TRBD1
v_gene: TRBV3-1/TRBV3-2
CDR3aa: CASSQLGTGITTNEQFF
CDR3nt: TGTGCCAGCAGCCAACTCGGGACAGGGATAACCACCAATGAGCAGTTCTTC

j_gene: TRBJ2-3
abundance: NA
d_gene: NA
v_gene: TRBV27
CDR3aa: CASGRLYTDTQYF
CDR3nt: TGTGCCAGCGGTCGACTGTACACAGATACGCAGTATTTT

j_gene: TRBJ1-5
abundance: NA
d_gene: TRBD1
v_gene: TRBV19
CDR3aa: CASSIGQGTGNQPQHF
CDR3nt: TGTGCCAGTAGTATAGGACAGGGAACGGGCAATCAGCCCCAGCATTTT

j_gene: TRBJ1-4
abundance: NA
d_gene: TRBD1
v_gene: TRBV30
CDR3aa: CAWSSTGEKLFF
CDR3nt: TGTGCCTGGAGTTCGACAGGGGAAAAACTGTTTTTT

j_gene: TRBJ2-3
abundance: NA
d_gene: NA
v_gene: TRBV9
CDR3aa: CASSALNDGVSTDTQYF
CDR3nt: TGTGCCAGCAGTGCCCTTAATGACGGGGTAAGCACAGATACGCAGTATTTT

j_gene: TRBJ1-5
abundance: NA
d_gene: NA
v_gene: TRBV30
CDR3aa: CAWSLTYSNQPQHF
CDR3nt: TGTGCCTGGAGTTTGACATATAGCAATCAGCCCCAGCATTTT

j_gene: TRBJ2-3
abundance: NA
d_gene: TRBD2
v_gene: TRBV11-2
CDR3aa: CASSSGTSGSGRTDTQYF
CDR3nt: TGTGCCAGCAGCTCTGGGACTAGCGGGAGCGGGAGAACAGATACGCAGTATTTT

j_gene: TRBJ1-4
abundance: NA
d_gene: NA
v_gene: TRBV5-5
CDR3aa: CASSLVGAEKLFF
CDR3nt: TGTGCCAGCAGCCTGGTGGGCGCTGAAAAACTGTTTTTT

j_gene: TRBJ1-6
abundance: NA
d_gene: NA
v_gene: TRBV25-1
CDR3aa: CASSSTGNNSPLHF
CDR3nt: TGTGCCAGCAGTTCAACAGGGAATAATTCACCCCTCCACTTT

j_gene: TRBJ1-3
abundance: NA
d_gene: NA
v_gene: TRBV4-2
CDR3aa: CASSQPGVAGNTIYF
CDR3nt: TGTGCCAGCAGCCAGCCCGGGGTGGCTGGAAACACCATATATTTT

j_gene: TRBJ1-2
abundance: NA
d_gene: NA
v_gene: TRBV12-5
CDR3aa: CASGYDPHQGTNYGYTF
CDR3nt: TGTGCTAGTGGCTACGACCCTCACCAGGGAACTAACTATGGCTACACCTTC

j_gene: TRBJ2-1
abundance: once
d_gene: TRBD1
v_gene: TRBV7-3
CDR3aa: CASSPGQGVSYNEQFF
CDR3nt: TGTGCCAGCAGCCCCGGACAGGGGGTGTCCTACAATGAGCAGTTCTTC

j_gene: TRBJ2-5
abundance: NA
d_gene: TRBD2
v_gene: TRBV7-2
CDR3aa: CASSPRAGKLAGQETQYF
CDR3nt: TGTGCCAGCAGCCCCCGGGCGGGGAAGCTAGCGGGTCAAGAGACCCAGTACTTC

j_gene: TRBJ2-2
abundance: NA
d_gene: TRBD2
v_gene: TRBV5-4
CDR3aa: CASSPPTSGLTGELFF
CDR3nt: TGTGCCAGCAGCCCGCCTACTAGCGGTCTCACCGGGGAGCTGTTTTTT

j_gene: TRBJ2-3
abundance: NA
d_gene: NA
v_gene: TRBV9
CDR3aa: CASSLTNRVGTDTQYF
CDR3nt: TGTGCCAGCAGCCTCACGAACAGGGTGGGGACAGATACGCAGTATTTT

j_gene: TRBJ1-2
abundance: once
d_gene: NA
v_gene: TRBV6-5
CDR3aa: CASSFYSGRWNGYTF
CDR3nt: TGTGCCAGCAGTTTCTATTCAGGCCGGTGGAACGGCTACACCTTC

j_gene: TRBJ2-1
abundance: once
d_gene: NA
v_gene: TRBV6-1
CDR3aa: CASSEIRQLNEQFF
CDR3nt: TGTGCCAGCAGTGAAATAAGACAGCTCAATGAGCAGTTCTTC

j_gene: TRBJ1-4
abundance: NA
d_gene: NA
v_gene: TRBV19
CDR3aa: CASSIGGMGEKLFF
CDR3nt: TGTGCCAGTAGTATAGGAGGGATGGGGGAAAAACTGTTTTTT

j_gene: TRBJ2-5
abundance: NA
d_gene: TRBD1
v_gene: TRBV7-6
CDR3aa: CASSLFVGTGRETQYF
CDR3nt: TGTGCCAGCAGCTTATTTGTTGGGACAGGGCGAGAGACCCAGTACTTC

j_gene: TRBJ1-5
abundance: NA
d_gene: NA
v_gene: TRBV6-5
CDR3aa: CASRLGQRSNQPQHF
CDR3nt: TGTGCCAGCAGACTAGGACAGAGGAGCAATCAGCCCCAGCATTTT

j_gene: TRBJ1-4
abundance: NA
d_gene: NA
v_gene: TRBV19
CDR3aa: CATISQGLGEKLFF
CDR3nt: TGTGCCACCATATCACAGGGCCTTGGAGAAAAACTGTTTTTT

j_gene: TRBJ1-5
abundance: NA
d_gene: TRBD1
v_gene: TRBV28
CDR3aa: CASRPGTALNQPQHF
CDR3nt: TGTGCCAGCAGGCCCGGGACAGCCCTCAATCAGCCCCAGCATTTT

j_gene: TRBJ1-6
abundance: NA
d_gene: NA
v_gene: TRBV18
CDR3aa: CASSRTAENSPLHF
CDR3nt: TGTGCCAGCTCACGGACAGCCGAAAATTCACCCCTCCACTTT

j_gene: TRBJ1-6
abundance: NA
d_gene: NA
v_gene: TRBV7-3
CDR3aa: CASSLGTGYNSPLHF
CDR3nt: TGTGCCAGCAGCCTGGGCACAGGGTATAATTCACCCCTCCACTTT

j_gene: TRBJ2-2
abundance: NA
d_gene: NA
v_gene: TRBV7-9
CDR3aa: CASSLRANTGELFF
CDR3nt: TGTGCCAGCAGCTTACGAGCGAACACCGGGGAGCTGTTTTTT

j_gene: TRBJ2-5
abundance: NA
d_gene: TRBD1
v_gene: TRBV18
CDR3aa: CASSPPGQGTETQYF
CDR3nt: TGTGCCAGCTCACCTCCGGGACAGGGGACGGAGACCCAGTACTTC

j_gene: TRBJ1-1
abundance: NA
d_gene: NA
v_gene: TRBV5-1
CDR3aa: CASSLPRVGTEAFF
CDR3nt: TGCGCCAGCAGCTTGCCCAGGGTAGGAACTGAAGCTTTCTTT

j_gene: TRBJ2-1
abundance: once
d_gene: NA
v_gene: TRBV9
CDR3aa: CASSVDFYSYNEQFF
CDR3nt: TGTGCCAGCAGCGTAGATTTCTACTCCTACAATGAGCAGTTCTTC

j_gene: TRBJ1-1
abundance: NA
d_gene: TRBD1
v_gene: TRBV30
CDR3aa: CAWTGQWENTEAFF
CDR3nt: TGTGCCTGGACGGGACAGTGGGAGAACACTGAAGCTTTCTTT

j_gene: TRBJ2-7
abundance: NA
d_gene: TRBD1
v_gene: TRBV6-5
CDR3aa: CASTRDRAPYEQYF
CDR3nt: TGTGCCAGCACTCGAGACAGGGCGCCCTACGAGCAGTACTTC

j_gene: TRBJ1-1
abundance: NA
d_gene: NA
v_gene: TRBV6-6
CDR3aa: CASSYREGVMNTEAFF
CDR3nt: TGTGCCAGCAGTTATCGAGAGGGAGTAATGAACACTGAAGCTTTCTTT

j_gene: TRBJ2-3
abundance: NA
d_gene: TRBD2
v_gene: TRBV30
CDR3aa: CAWSVTSDRTDTQYF
CDR3nt: TGTGCCTGGAGTGTAACTAGCGACCGAACAGATACGCAGTATTTT

j_gene: TRBJ1-4
abundance: NA
d_gene: NA
v_gene: TRBV5-1
CDR3aa: CASSLEPQRGEKLFF
CDR3nt: TGCGCCAGCAGCTTGGAACCCCAAAGGGGTGAAAAACTGTTTTTT

j_gene: TRBJ1-2
abundance: NA
d_gene: TRBD1
v_gene: TRBV29-1
CDR3aa: CSVGDRVPHGYTF
CDR3nt: TGCAGCGTTGGGGACAGGGTCCCTCATGGCTACACCTTC

j_gene: TRBJ1-1
abundance: NA
d_gene: NA
v_gene: TRBV9
CDR3aa: CASSEDSNRNTEAFF
CDR3nt: TGTGCCAGCAGCGAGGACAGCAATAGAAACACTGAAGCTTTCTTT

j_gene: TRBJ2-5
abundance: NA
d_gene: TRBD2
v_gene: TRBV5-4
CDR3aa: CASSREAIQETQYF
CDR3nt: TGTGCCAGCAGCCGGGAGGCGATCCAAGAGACCCAGTACTTC

j_gene: TRBJ2-5
abundance: NA
d_gene: NA
v_gene: TRBV7-6
CDR3aa: CASSLMTDMVQETQYF
CDR3nt: TGTGCCAGCAGCTTAATGACAGACATGGTACAAGAGACCCAGTACTTC

j_gene: TRBJ1-3
abundance: NA
d_gene: NA
v_gene: TRBV6-1
CDR3aa: CASSEVWGEGGNTIYF
CDR3nt: TGTGCCAGCAGTGAAGTTTGGGGAGAGGGTGGAAACACCATATATTTT

j_gene: TRBJ2-1
abundance: NA
d_gene: NA
v_gene: TRBV24-1
CDR3aa: CATSASARVTYNEQFF
CDR3nt: TGTGCCACCAGTGCGTCAGCCAGGGTCACCTACAATGAGCAGTTCTTC

j_gene: TRBJ2-1
abundance: once
d_gene: TRBD2
v_gene: TRBV29-1
CDR3aa: CSVEGSSGPRNEQFF
CDR3nt: TGCAGCGTTGAAGGATCTAGCGGACCTCGGAATGAGCAGTTCTTC

j_gene: TRBJ2-5
abundance: NA
d_gene: NA
v_gene: TRBV30
CDR3aa: CAWSVLPRQGETQYF
CDR3nt: TGTGCCTGGAGTGTACTACCGCGGCAGGGGGAGACCCAGTACTTC

j_gene: TRBJ2-1
abundance: NA
d_gene: TRBD2
v_gene: TRBV9
CDR3aa: CASSILAGVNPHSYNEQFF
CDR3nt: TGTGCCAGCAGCATTTTAGCGGGGGTCAACCCCCACTCCTACAATGAGCAGTTCTTC

j_gene: TRBJ1-5
abundance: NA
d_gene: NA
v_gene: TRBV10-3
CDR3aa: CAIGEGGNQPQHF
CDR3nt: TGTGCCATTGGCGAGGGTGGCAATCAGCCCCAGCATTTT

j_gene: TRBJ2-3
abundance: NA
d_gene: TRBD1
v_gene: TRBV5-5
CDR3aa: CASSRQGSNTDTQYF
CDR3nt: TGTGCCAGCAGCCGACAGGGGAGCAACACAGATACGCAGTATTTT

j_gene: TRBJ2-5
abundance: NA
d_gene: NA
v_gene: TRBV27
CDR3aa: CASSPHPTQETQYF
CDR3nt: TGTGCCAGCAGTCCTCACCCCACTCAAGAGACCCAGTACTTC

j_gene: TRBJ1-2
abundance: NA
d_gene: TRBD1
v_gene: TRBV11-1
CDR3aa: CASSVQGDYGYTF
CDR3nt: TGTGCCAGCAGCGTACAGGGGGACTATGGCTACACCTTC

j_gene: TRBJ1-6
abundance: NA
d_gene: NA
v_gene: TRBV12-3/TRBV12-4
CDR3aa: CATSLESRSPLHF
CDR3nt: TGTGCCACCTCTCTGGAGAGTAGATCACCCCTCCACTTT

j_gene: TRBJ1-4
abundance: NA
d_gene: NA
v_gene: TRBV19
CDR3aa: CASSMVPGGREKLFF
CDR3nt: TGTGCCAGTAGTATGGTTCCGGGAGGGCGAGAAAAACTGTTTTTT